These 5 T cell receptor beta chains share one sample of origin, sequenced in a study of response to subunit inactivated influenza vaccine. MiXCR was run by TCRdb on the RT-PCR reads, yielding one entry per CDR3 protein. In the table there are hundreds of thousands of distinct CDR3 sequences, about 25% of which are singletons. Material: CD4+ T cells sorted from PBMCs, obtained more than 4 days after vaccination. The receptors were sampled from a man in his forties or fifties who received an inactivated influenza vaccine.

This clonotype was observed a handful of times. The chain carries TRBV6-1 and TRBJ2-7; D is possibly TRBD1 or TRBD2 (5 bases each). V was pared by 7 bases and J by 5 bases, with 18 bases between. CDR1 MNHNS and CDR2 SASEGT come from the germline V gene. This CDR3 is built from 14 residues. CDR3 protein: CASKYGTESHEQYF. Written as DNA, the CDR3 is TGTGCCAGCAAGTACGGGACGGAATCCCACGAGCAGTACTTC.

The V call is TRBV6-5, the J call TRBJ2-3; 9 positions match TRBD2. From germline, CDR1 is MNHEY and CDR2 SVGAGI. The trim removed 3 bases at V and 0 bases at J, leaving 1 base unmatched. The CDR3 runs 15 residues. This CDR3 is CASSYGTSSTDTQYF. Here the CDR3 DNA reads TGTGCCAGCAGTTATGGGACTAGCAGCACAGATACGCAGTATTTT.

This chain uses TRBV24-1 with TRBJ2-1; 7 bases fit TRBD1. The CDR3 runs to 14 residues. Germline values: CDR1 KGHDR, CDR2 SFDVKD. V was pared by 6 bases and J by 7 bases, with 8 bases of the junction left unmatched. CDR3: CATSKGGRGNEQFF. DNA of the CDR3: TGTGCCACCAGTAAAGGGGGCCGGGGTAATGAGCAGTTCTTC.

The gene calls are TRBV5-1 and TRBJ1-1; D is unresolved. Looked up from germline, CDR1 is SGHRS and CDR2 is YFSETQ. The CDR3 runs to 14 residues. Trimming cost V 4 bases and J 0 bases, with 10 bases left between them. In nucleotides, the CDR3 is TGCGCCAGCAGCGCGGGAGGAGTGAACACTGAAGCTTTCTTT. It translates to CASSAGGVNTEAFF.

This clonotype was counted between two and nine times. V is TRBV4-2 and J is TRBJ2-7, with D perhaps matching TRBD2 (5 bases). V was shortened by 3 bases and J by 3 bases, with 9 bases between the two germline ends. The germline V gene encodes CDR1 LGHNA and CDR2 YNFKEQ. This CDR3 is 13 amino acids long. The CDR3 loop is CASSHPGNYEQYF. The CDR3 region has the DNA TGTGCCAGCAGCCACCCGGGGAACTACGAGCAGTACTTC.